This T cell receptor beta chain is drawn from a study of blood T cell repertoires in COVID-19. The CDR3 loop spans 13 amino acids. V was pared by 7 bases and J by 0 bases, with 7 bases between. Per germline, CDR1 SNHLY and CDR2 FYNNEI. In the original analysis: Amplification of reference gene primers provided the estimated nucleated cell counts. Profiling relied on immunoSEQ multiplex PCR, and the TCRdb table lists in-frame clones only, not all of them. Clone size and the V and J calls come from that table; the DNA yielded D and trimming. The sample yields around 150,000 clones, approximately 79% seen once.

The rearrangement joins TRBV2 to TRBJ2-1; a weak D match, TRBD2 (6 bases). The sequence derives from a woman older than 75 with acute or convalescent COVID-19. Material for sequencing was peripheral blood. CDR3 region: CASTGDSYNEQFF. In nucleotides, the CDR3 is TGTGCCAGCACGGGGGACTCCTACAATGAGCAGTTCTTC.